The T cell receptor beta chain described here comes from a study of T-cell memory formation after mild COVID-19 (dated by TCRdb to the early 2020s). Background on the whole study: Most TCR sequence clusters were specific to one of the two donors. The cohort comprised two young, previously healthy adult volunteers, one female and one male. In a couple of donors, T-cell clones that expanded and contracted after mild COVID-19 were tracked by sequencing TCRalpha and TCRbeta repertoires over time. Broad study findings and their caveats: Contracting CD4+ clones were found mainly in CM and EM memory subsets, while CD8+ clones were enriched in EMRA. The study included only a couple of mild cases, and larger cohorts that include severe cases with pre-infection samples were judged to be necessary. Some responding clones were detected in pre-infection memory, suggesting pre-existing cross-reactive memory T cells joined the SARS-CoV-2 response. SARS-CoV-2 specificity was not confirmed for the second-wave clones peaking on day 37. Clones that contracted from day 15 to 85 showed balanced CD4/CD8 phenotypes, whereas a second wave of clones that expanded from day 15 to 37 leaned towards CD4+.

This clonotype has just a few counts. The antigen it recognizes is unknown. No base quality information exists; no much larger clone differs at one position. Ficoll-Paque density gradient centrifugation was the method used to isolate PBMCs. For sequencing, an Illumina NovaSeq 6000 was employed. Using 5'RACE with constant-segment primers, TCRalpha and TCRbeta cDNA libraries were constructed, with sample barcodes and unique molecular identifiers added in the process. Trizol reagent was used to extract RNA from every sample. The libraries were amplified in two PCR steps, and the second step added a second sample barcode and Illumina TruSeq adapters. Libraries were sequenced on an Illumina NovaSeq with 2 x 150 bp paired-end reads. For the original study's pipeline: The reads were demultiplexed and collapsed into UMI-guided consensus sequences using migec v1.2.7. Using mixcr v2.1.11, UMI consensuses were aligned to TRA and TRB V and J templates and then assembled into clonotypes. A clonotype was counted as expanded or contracted only when both edgeR and NoisET called the clonotype significant, with the noise models trained on biological replicates. edgeR calls used a false discovery rate-adjusted p below 0.01 and a log2 fold-change threshold of 1. As an exploratory analysis of dynamics, PCA with hierarchical clustering was applied to max-normalized trajectories of the 1000 most abundant clonotypes. Separately sequenced CD4+ and CD8+ repertoires were used to assign a CD4 or CD8 phenotype to each responding clone. The public sequencing data were trimmed at Q25 with fastp and processed into clonotypes with MiXCR by TCRdb, which kept only in-frame beta chains. All rows with the same CDR3 protein become a single entry with the most common DNA and genes. It is TCRdb's table, rather than the study itself, that gives the V and J calls and clone size. The sample includes under 300,000 distinct CDR3 sequences, with more than 15% observed a single time. The leading ten clones occupy more than 20% of the sample.

V has 4 bases trimmed and J has 3 bases trimmed; junction bases matching no gene number 9. Measured from the cysteine to the phenylalanine, the CDR3 is 16 residues long. Only CDR3 DNA remains: 48 bases, in frame from the first base. Based on the germline V gene, the CDR1 and CDR2 sequences are SGHRS and YFSETQ. This chain is built from TRBV5-1 and TRBJ2-3; a stretch of 9 junction bases matches TRBD1. This receptor was obtained from a man in his late teens or twenties who had mild COVID-19 (a few samples of this study predate the infection). The sample titles of this study are shuffled in the database, so cell type and time point are left out; the donor was told from shared clones. The sequenced sample consisted of PBMCs or a T cell subset sorted from them (not recorded which). The DNA reads as follows: TGCGCCAGCAGCCGGTCCGGGACAGGGTCAACAGATACGCAGTATTTT. Translated, this gives CASSRSGTGSTDTQYF.